The clone carrying this T cell receptor beta chain appeared many times. TCRdb reanalysed the PCR reads using MiXCR and keeps one entry per CDR3 protein. The repertoire holds around 25,000 distinct CDR3 sequences, with under 60% as singletons. Localized lung adenocarcinoma, a non-small cell lung cancer, affected the donors. This entry is derived from a study of CD4 and CD8 cells across lung adenocarcinoma regions. The germline gives CDR1 WSHSY, CDR2 SAAADI. This CDR3 region has 13 residues. The chain carries TRBV10-2 and TRBJ2-1; no definite D call. With the DNA end fitting TRBJ2-5 better, the J assignment may be wrong. The sequenced sample was CD8+ T cells from the center of a lung tumor. The TCR comes from a male donor with lung adenocarcinoma. The CD4 and CD8 labels of this study may be unreliable. The CDR3 reads CASSAMGQETQYF. The CDR3 DNA reads as TGCGCCAGCAGTGCCATGGGTCAAGAGACCCAGTACTTC.